This TCR beta chain was recovered during a study of neoadjuvant nivolumab and ipilimumab in lung cancer. The CDR3 covers 16 residues. V was trimmed by 1 base and J by 3 bases, leaving 15 bases between them. Germline CDR1 reads MGHRA; CDR2 reads YSYEKL. Only in-frame clones appear in the TCRdb table, and some are missing; sequencing was by immunoSEQ multiplex PCR. The sample yields thousands of clones, almost 65% seen once. The rearrangement links TRBV4-1 to TRBJ1-2; D is perhaps TRBD1 (5 bases). The sequences come from tumor tissue, collected after neoadjuvant nivolumab, alone or with ipilimumab, at or shortly before surgery. The clonotype comes from an adult with non-small cell lung cancer. The CDR3, as DNA: TGCGCCAGCAGCCAAGTCGGCGGGGGAGATTACTATGGCTACACCTTC. Translation: CASSQVGGGDYYGYTF.